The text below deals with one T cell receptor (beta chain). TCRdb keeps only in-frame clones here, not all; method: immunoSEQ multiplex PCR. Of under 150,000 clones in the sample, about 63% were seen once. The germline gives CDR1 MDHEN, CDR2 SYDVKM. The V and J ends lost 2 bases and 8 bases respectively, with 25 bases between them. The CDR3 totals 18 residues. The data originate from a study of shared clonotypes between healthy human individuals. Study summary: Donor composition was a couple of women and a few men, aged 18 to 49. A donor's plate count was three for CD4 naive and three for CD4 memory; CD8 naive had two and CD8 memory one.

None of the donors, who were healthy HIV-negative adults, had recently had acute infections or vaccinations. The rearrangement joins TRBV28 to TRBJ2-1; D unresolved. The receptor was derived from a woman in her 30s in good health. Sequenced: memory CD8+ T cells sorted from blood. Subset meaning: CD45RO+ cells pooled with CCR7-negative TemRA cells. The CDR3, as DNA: TGTGCCAGCAGTTTAGCCGATCCGCTAGGTCCCCCCAATTATGAGCAGTTCTTC. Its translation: CASSLADPLGPPNYEQFF.